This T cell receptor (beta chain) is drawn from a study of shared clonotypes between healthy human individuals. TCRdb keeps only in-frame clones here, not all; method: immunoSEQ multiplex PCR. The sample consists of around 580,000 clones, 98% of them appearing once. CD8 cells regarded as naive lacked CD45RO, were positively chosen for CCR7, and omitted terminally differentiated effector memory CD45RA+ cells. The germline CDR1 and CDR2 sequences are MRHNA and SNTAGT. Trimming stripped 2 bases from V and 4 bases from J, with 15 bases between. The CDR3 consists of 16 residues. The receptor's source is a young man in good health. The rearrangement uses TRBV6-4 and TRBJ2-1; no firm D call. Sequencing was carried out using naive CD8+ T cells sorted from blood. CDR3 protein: CASSDGLGAHYNEQFF. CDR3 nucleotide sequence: TGTGCCAGCAGTGACGGGCTTGGTGCACATTACAATGAGCAGTTCTTC.